This T cell receptor (beta chain) derives from a study of OX40 agonist ivuxolimab in advanced cancers. About the research overall: Patients' therapy was ivuxolimab, an antibody that acts as an agonist of OX40 (CD134).

Germline CDR1 SGHTA, CDR2 FQGNSA. V shed 6 bases and J 4 bases; nucleotides not matched to a gene: 3. The CDR3 is 14 amino acids. On cycle 4 day 1 and cycle 7 day 1, as well as at baseline, blood was sampled. Sequencing used immunoSEQ multiplex PCR; TCRdb keeps in-frame clones, though not all of them. The repertoire has some 140,000 clones, approximately 90% of them found once; the top ten carry approximately 0.99%. The chain employs TRBV7-2 and TRBJ1-1, with 12 bases that match TRBD1. This TCR came from an adult with an advanced solid tumor such as melanoma, head and neck, liver or kidney cancer. Sample: CD4+ or CD8+ T cells sorted from blood, taken in a trial of the OX40 agonist ivuxolimab. CDR3 amino acids: CASSWDRGPTEAFF. The CDR3, as DNA: TGTGCCAGCAGTTGGGACAGGGGGCCCACTGAAGCTTTCTTT.